This is a list of T cell receptor beta chains from one sample in a study of blood T cell repertoires in COVID-19. This table comes from immunoSEQ multiplex PCR, and its TCRdb copy is limited to in-frame clones, with some not included. Altogether about 180,000 clones are present, around 86% being singletons, with the ten largest covering roughly 8.7%. The sample comprised peripheral blood. The receptors were gathered from a man in his fifties with active or convalescent COVID-19. The CDR3 runs from the conserved cysteine through the conserved F or W. Fields, in order: J gene, D gene, clone size, V gene, CDR3 DNA, CDR3 protein. D genes are given only for firm matches. Not every row has a clone size; where given, it reads once, few, many or a size class.

>TRBJ2-5|TRBD2|few|TRBV19
TGTGCCAGTAGTACCCGGGACTACGGGGGGATTGGGGCCCAGTACTTC
CASSTRDYGGIGAQYF
>TRBJ2-7|TRBD2|-|TRBV6-5
TGTGCCAGCAGTTTCACACTAGCGGGAGTTCCCTACGAGCAGTACTTC
CASSFTLAGVPYEQYF
>TRBJ1-2|-|few|TRBV19
TGTGCCAGTAGTGTACAGGGCTGGCACTATGGCTACACCTTC
CASSVQGWHYGYTF
>TRBJ2-1|-|-|TRBV24-1
TGTGCCACCAGTGAGGGGGGTTCGGAGCAGTTCTTC
CATSEGGSEQFF
>TRBJ1-5|-|-|TRBV19
TGTGCCAGTAGTAGCCCAGTTGGCAAAGGCAATCAGCCCCAGCATTTT
CASSSPVGKGNQPQHF
>TRBJ1-4|TRBD1|-|TRBV28
TGTGCCAGCAGCCCCCCGGGACAGAGGAATGAAAAACTGTTTTTT
CASSPPGQRNEKLFF
>TRBJ1-2|-|-|TRBV7-3
TGTGCCAGCAGCTTACTCCCTAACTATGGCTACACCTTC
CASSLLPNYGYTF
>TRBJ2-5|-|-|TRBV10-1
TGCGCCAGCAGTGAGTCGGCGGTCGCAGGGCAAGAGACCCAGTACTTC
CASSESAVAGQETQYF
>TRBJ2-7|TRBD2|once|TRBV13
TGTGCCAGCAGCGCGCCGGGACTAGCGTTCTACGAGCAGTACTTC
CASSAPGLAFYEQYF
>TRBJ1-4|TRBD1|once|TRBV7-2
TGTGCCAGCAGCCCGGACAGGGGAAATGAAAAACTGTTTTTT
CASSPDRGNEKLFF
>TRBJ1-1|-|-|TRBV12-3/TRBV12-4
TGTGCCAGCACCATTACCTATAAAGCTTTCTTT
CASTITYKAFF
>TRBJ2-5|TRBD2|-|TRBV9
TGTGCCAGCAGCCCAGGGACTAGCGGGGGACTACAAGAGACCCAGTACTTC
CASSPGTSGGLQETQYF
>TRBJ1-4|-|-|TRBV11-2
TGTGCCAGCAGCCTCGGGTCGGCTGAAAAACTGTTTTTT
CASSLGSAEKLFF
>TRBJ2-3|TRBD1|-|TRBV6-1
TGTGCCAGCAGTGGGGACAGGGTGAAGGACTTAGATACGCAGTATTTT
CASSGDRVKDLDTQYF
>TRBJ2-5|TRBD2|-|TRBV27
TGTGCCAGCAGCATTATCGGGAGGGGGTACCAAGAGACCCAGTACTTC
CASSIIGRGYQETQYF
>TRBJ2-7|-|-|TRBV29-1
TGCAGCGTTGATTCGGGGAATGCCTACGAGCAGTACTTC
CSVDSGNAYEQYF
>TRBJ2-7|TRBD1|-|TRBV18
TGTGCCAGCTCACCGGGACAGGGAACCTACGAGCAGTACTTC
CASSPGQGTYEQYF
>TRBJ2-7|TRBD2|-|TRBV11-2
TGTGCCAGCAGCTCACCCGGGACTAGCGGAGACTACGAGCAGTACTTC
CASSSPGTSGDYEQYF
>TRBJ2-5|TRBD2|-|TRBV27
TGTGCCAGCAGTGGTTGGACTAGCGGATACAAAGAGACCCAGTACTTC
CASSGWTSGYKETQYF
>TRBJ2-2|TRBD1|-|TRBV19
TGTGCCAGTAGAAGAGACAGGGTCGTCACCGGGGAGCTGTTTTTT
CASRRDRVVTGELFF
>TRBJ2-6|-|-|TRBV19
TGTGCCAGTAGTAAGGGGTTTGGGGCCAACGTCCTGACTTTC
CASSKGFGANVLTF
>TRBJ1-4|-|-|TRBV28
TGTGCCAGCAGCCCTGGGGGGGCGCTTGAAAAACTGTTTTTT
CASSPGGALEKLFF
>TRBJ1-1|TRBD1|-|TRBV9
TGTGCCAGCAGCCCAGAGACAGGGATAAACACTGAAGCTTTCTTT
CASSPETGINTEAFF
>TRBJ1-5|-|-|TRBV24-1
TGTGCCACCAGTGAAGGACAGCTTAACAATCAGCCCCAGCATTTT
CATSEGQLNNQPQHF
>TRBJ2-5|TRBD1|-|TRBV4-1
TGCGCCAGCAGCCTCCTCGGACAGGGAAAGTCAGAGACCCAGTACTTC
CASSLLGQGKSETQYF
>TRBJ1-2|-|-|TRBV5-1
TGCGCCAGCAGCTTGGGGCTCGATGACTACACCTTC
CASSLGLDDYTF
>TRBJ2-7|TRBD2|-|TRBV5-5
TGTGCCAGCAGCAGTCTAGCGGGAGATCACGAGCAGTACTTC
CASSSLAGDHEQYF
>TRBJ2-7|-|-|TRBV25-1
TGTGCCAGCAGTGAACAGAATTCCTACGAGCAGTACTTC
CASSEQNSYEQYF
>TRBJ1-1|-|-|TRBV3-1/TRBV3-2
TGTGCCAGCAGTTTCAGGGAGAACACTGAAGCTTTCTTT
CASSFRENTEAFF
>TRBJ1-1|-|once|TRBV7-9
TGTGCCAGCAGCTTAGTGAGCACTGAAGCTTTCTTT
CASSLVSTEAFF
>TRBJ2-7|TRBD1|-|TRBV7-9
TGTGCCAGCAGCAAGACAGGGGGCTACGAGCAGTACTTC
CASSKTGGYEQYF
>TRBJ2-7|TRBD1|few|TRBV27
TGTGCCAGCAGTTTAGCCGGCCAGGGGGCGGGCGAGCAGTACTTC
CASSLAGQGAGEQYF
>TRBJ1-3|TRBD1|-|TRBV5-4
TGTGCCAGCAGCTTTCCCGGGACAGGGGGCTCTGGAAACACCATATATTTT
CASSFPGTGGSGNTIYF
>TRBJ1-2|TRBD1|-|TRBV11-2
TGTGCCAGCAGCTTAGACCAAGGGGGCGCAGAGGGCTACACCTTC
CASSLDQGGAEGYTF
>TRBJ1-1|-|-|TRBV18
TGTGCCAGCTCAGCGACAGGAATGAACACTGAAGCTTTCTTT
CASSATGMNTEAFF
>TRBJ1-2|-|-|TRBV11-2
TGTGCCAGCAGCTTGCAGGGGAACTATGGCTACACCTTC
CASSLQGNYGYTF
>TRBJ2-5|TRBD1|few|TRBV24-1
TGTGCCACCAGTGAACCGGGACAGGGAGGGACCCAGTACTTC
CATSEPGQGGTQYF
>TRBJ1-2|TRBD1|-|TRBV4-3
TGCGCCAGCAGCCGGGACAGCATTAACTATGGCTACACCTTC
CASSRDSINYGYTF
>TRBJ1-4|-|-|TRBV7-9
TGTGCCAGCAGCTTAGGGGGGGTTGGTGAAAAACTGTTTTTT
CASSLGGVGEKLFF
>TRBJ1-3|TRBD1|-|TRBV9
TGTGCCAGCAGCCCACAGGGGTCATGGACTGGAGGAAACACCATATATTTT
CASSPQGSWTGGNTIYF
>TRBJ2-3|-|-|TRBV9
TGTGCCAGCAGCGTTCCTCTCCAGGGTGGCACAGATACGCAGTATTTT
CASSVPLQGGTDTQYF
>TRBJ1-5|-|few|TRBV2
TGTGCCAGCAAAGGTCAGGGGATAGGCAATCAGCCCCAGCATTTT
CASKGQGIGNQPQHF
>TRBJ2-7|-|-|TRBV18
TGTGCCAGCTCAGCCACGAGGGACAACGCCTACGAGCAGTACTTC
CASSATRDNAYEQYF
>TRBJ1-5|-|-|TRBV29-1
TGCAGCGTTGGGGCAGGGGGCAATCAGCCCCAGCATTTT
CSVGAGGNQPQHF
>TRBJ2-1|TRBD2|-|TRBV7-2
TGTGCCAGCAGCCCCAGGCGGGGGGGTAGGTACAATGAGCAGTTCTTC
CASSPRRGGRYNEQFF
>TRBJ1-5|-|-|TRBV19
TGTGCCAGTAGGGGACTCGGGGGTAGCAATCAGCCCCAGCATTTT
CASRGLGGSNQPQHF
>TRBJ1-6|TRBD1|-|TRBV25-1
TGTGCCAGCAGTGTCGCGGGACAGGGTTCCTATAATTCACCCCTCCACTTT
CASSVAGQGSYNSPLHF
>TRBJ2-1|-|-|TRBV18
TGTGCCAGCTCACCACGCTTGCTCGCGGAGGACAATGAGCAGTTCTTC
CASSPRLLAEDNEQFF